This TCR beta chain appears in the sequencing data of a study of identical twins (dated by TCRdb to about 2016). A note on the overall study: TCR alpha and beta repertoires from monozygotic twins, unrelated adults of various ages and cord blood were deep-sequenced to test whether fetal clonotypes persist. To rule out contamination, the twin experiments were replicated at different times with different library preparation protocols. Summary of the overall study and its limitations: Compared with coincidental sharing between unrelated individuals, an excess of low generation-probability sequences was observed among out-of-frame TCR alpha sequences shared between twins. In monozygotic twins, recombination models systematically underestimated out-of-frame TCR alpha sharing, but the models matched the sharing seen between unrelated individuals. Abundant cord blood beta clonotypes had fewer insertions, young adult naive repertoires showed a similar but weaker trend, and memory repertoires showed no such trend. Excess twin sharing in beta out-of-frame sequences was weaker because fewer shared sequences lowered the signal-to-noise ratio. Zero-insertion analyses could be partly confounded by invariant T cells such as MAIT and iNKT, although diverse VJ usage argued against such confounding for most clonotypes. Conclusions relied on cross-sectional statistical analysis, since the same donors could not be followed over many years.

Every donor in the study was a healthy Caucasian. Three unrelated non-twin adults were also sequenced: a male aged 18 to 29, a male aged 50 to 60 and a female aged 50 to 60. Miltenyi CD45RO+ enrichment and human naive T-cell isolation kits were used to isolate memory (CD45RO+) and naive T cells from PBMC. The library was produced with 5' RACE. TCRdb lists the instrument as Illumina HiSeq 2000. A universal primer binding site was added through template switching, and the final cDNA carried a unique molecular identifier so that TCR cDNA molecules could be counted accurately. First-strand cDNA for TCR alpha and beta chains was synthesized from specific primers in the conserved constant-segment region. To control for contamination, every cDNA library was double barcoded, receiving both a SMART-Mk sample barcode and Illumina barcodes. Two successive PCR steps introduced TruSeq adapter sequences along with Illumina sample barcodes. The Illumina HiSeq platform was used with custom primers to sequence TCR alpha and beta cDNA libraries. On the study's bioinformatics: Raw reads were processed with MiGEC to extract unique molecular identifiers, and MiXCR was used to determine CDR3 positions. Recombination models were inferred per individual with the repgenHMM and IGoR tools using an EM algorithm. The analysis of shared clonotypes was done with the tcR package in R, with sharing normalized by the product of cloneset sizes. To study raw recombination free of thymic and clonal selection effects, out-of-frame nonproductive sequences were analyzed. The public reads were run again by TCRdb, first through fastp at Q25 and then through MiXCR, and only productive beta chains were kept. Identical CDR3 proteins give one entry, which carries the most common genes and DNA. TCRdb, not the original authors, processed these V and J calls. The sample table lists some 330,000 distinct CDR3 sequences, approximately 9.1% of them with a count of one. The ten largest clones represent under 10% of the sample.

The sample holds a few counts of this clonotype. Its specific antigen is unknown. No base qualities exist here, and no much larger clone lies one base off it. V ends up 4 bases short and J 4 bases short, with an unmatched junction base count of 3. The germline V gene specifies SGHDN as CDR1 and FVKESK as CDR2. The CDR3 runs 13 amino acids, cysteine and phenylalanine included. The entry retains the CDR3 DNA only, 39 bases that are in frame from base 1. The V and J genes are TRBV14 and TRBJ1-1, and TRBD1 aligns with 7 junction nucleotides. The sample was naive T cells sorted from blood. This specimen's cell subset or site label, interpreted: cells isolated with a human naive T-cell isolation kit. This clonotype was sampled from a woman between 50 and 59 years old in good health. The DNA reads TGTGCCAGCAGCCTGGACAGGACCACTGAAGCTTTCTTT. Translation gives CASSLDRTTEAFF.